These 27 T cell receptor beta chains were all obtained from the same sample, sequenced in a study of PD-L1 blockade in urothelial cancer. Time point defined: peripheral blood 6 weeks after treatment start. Assay: immunoSEQ multiplex PCR; the TCRdb copy retains only in-frame clones and omits some. The sample lists roughly 120,000 clones; roughly 91% were seen once. Source: PBMCs, taken around atezolizumab (anti-PD-L1) treatment. Every receptor here comes from a man between 60 and 75 years old with urothelial cancer.

The gene calls are TRBV19 and TRBJ2-1; 7 bases are shared with TRBD1. CDR3 length: 15 residues. Germline V gives CDR1 LNHDA, CDR2 SQIVND (reference sequence). Trimming took 3 bases from V and 2 from J; bases not matched to a gene: 4. CDR3 residues: CASSIGTVPYNEQFF. The CDR3, as DNA: TGTGCCAGTAGTATTGGGACAGTCCCCTACAATGAGCAGTTCTTC.

The chain links TRBV9 to TRBJ2-3; 8 nucleotides agree with TRBD1. The length of the CDR3 is 14 residues. V trimming: 0 bases; J trimming: 4 bases; junction bases outside the gene matches: 1. Germline V gives CDR1 SGDLS, CDR2 YYNGEE. CDR3 amino acids: CASSVDRGSDTQYF. Written as DNA, the CDR3 is TGTGCCAGCAGCGTAGACAGGGGGTCAGATACGCAGTATTTT.

The chain uses TRBV10-2 and TRBJ2-7, with 8 bases that match TRBD1. The germline gives CDR1 WSHSY, CDR2 SAAADI. The ends lost 8 bases at V and 3 bases at J; junction bases unmatched: 12. The CDR3 is 15 amino acids. CDR3 region: CASAGQGVRGYEQYF. The CDR3 DNA reads TGCGCCAGCGCAGGACAGGGTGTGAGGGGCTACGAGCAGTACTTC.

The V and J genes are TRBV5-1 and TRBJ1-4, with 8 bases lining up with TRBD1. CDR1 is SGHRS, CDR2 YFSETQ, per germline. The CDR3 loop spans 16 amino acids. Losses at the gene ends were 0 bases for V and 8 bases for J; bases not matched to a gene: 9. The CDR3 DNA reads as TGCGCCAGCAGCTTGGCCCCAGGACAGGGCTCGGAAAAACTGTTTTTT. Its protein product is CASSLAPGQGSEKLFF.

The rearrangement joins TRBV5-4 to TRBJ2-7, with 13 bases that match TRBD2. The V gene end was trimmed by 4 bases and the J gene end by 6 bases; junction bases not matched to a gene: 4. The germline V gene has CDR1 SGHNT and CDR2 YYREEE (reference sequence). The CDR3 is 14 amino acids. The CDR3 DNA reads as TGTGCCAGCAGCCCACTAGCGGGAGGGCTCGAGCAGTACTTC. Its protein product is CASSPLAGGLEQYF.

In this sample, this clone turned up a few times. This chain links TRBV19 with TRBJ1-3, with a tentative D call TRBD1 (6 bases). CDR1 LNHDA and CDR2 SQIVND come from the germline V gene (reference sequence). Trimming shortened V by 6 bases and J by 0 bases, and 12 bases separated the two germline ends. CDR3 length: 15 amino acids. CDR3 amino acids: CASSLTGPSGNTIYF. The CDR3 DNA reads as TGTGCCAGTAGCCTGACAGGCCCCTCTGGAAACACCATATATTTT.

V usage is TRBV4-2 and J usage is TRBJ1-2; D remains ambiguous. The CDR3 spans 15 residues. The ends were cut back, 4 bases at V and 0 bases at J, with 12 bases in the middle. Per germline, CDR1 LGHNA and CDR2 YNFKEQ. DNA of the CDR3: TGTGCCAGCAGCCCCGGTAGCAGTCCTAACTATGGCTACACCTTC. Protein: CASSPGSSPNYGYTF.

CDR3 sequence: CASSMSLSMNTEAFF. DNA of the CDR3: TGTGCCAGTAGTATGAGCCTTTCCATGAACACTGAAGCTTTCTTT. The V and J genes are TRBV19 and TRBJ1-1, with no clear D. CDR3 size: 15 residues. Germline lookup yields CDR1 LNHDA and CDR2 SQIVND (reference sequence). Trimming shortened V by 3 bases and J by 0 bases, and 11 bases separated the two germline ends.

The rearrangement joins TRBV6-4 to TRBJ2-1; weak D call: TRBD1 (6 bases). The V gene lost 3 bases and the J gene lost 7 bases, with 13 bases spanning the gap. The CDR3 runs 14 residues. The germline V gene has CDR1 MRHNA and CDR2 SNTAGT. The CDR3 DNA reads as TGTGCCAGCAGTGAAAGGGGGTCGGAGAATGAGCAGTTCTTC. Translated: CASSERGSENEQFF.

Only a few counts were recorded for this clone. The V gene is TRBV2, the J gene TRBJ2-3; TRBD1 agrees at 8 bases. V shed 7 bases, J shed 6 bases, and the junction held 3 bases outside the gene matches. CDR1 SNHLY and CDR2 FYNNEI come from the germline V gene. This CDR3 spans 12 amino acids. The CDR3 loop reads CASTRGLDTQYF. The CDR3 nucleotides are TGTGCCAGCACCAGGGGGCTGGATACGCAGTATTTT. The full variable domain, with the rest looked up from reference TRBV2 and TRBJ2-3, is EPEVTQTPSHQVTQMGQEVILRCVPISNHLYFYWYRQILGQKVEFLVSFYNNEISEKSEIFDDQFSVERPDGSNFTLKIRSTKLEDSAMYFCASTRGLDTQYFGPGTRLTVL.

This sequence joins TRBV10-1 and TRBJ2-6; 9 nucleotides match TRBD1. Trimming cost V 2 bases and J 2 bases; bases outside gene matches: 1. Germline CDR1 reads WNHNN; CDR2 reads SYGVQD (reference sequence). The CDR3 consists of 16 residues. CDR3 nucleotide sequence: TGCGCCAGCAGTGAGGGACAGGGGACTGGGGCCAACGTCCTGACTTTC. It codes for CASSEGQGTGANVLTF.

The chain carries TRBV6-5 and TRBJ1-1; no reliable D call. Trimming removed 2 bases from V and 5 bases from J, with 15 bases in between. The CDR3 is 15 residues long. Per the germline V gene, CDR1 is MNHEY and CDR2 is SVGAGI. This CDR3 is CASSYSLAGGTEAFF. Here the CDR3 DNA reads TGTGCCAGCAGTTACAGCTTGGCGGGAGGGACTGAAGCTTTCTTT.

The V and J genes are TRBV28 and TRBJ2-1; TRBD2 is a possible D gene (6 bases). There are 14 residues in the CDR3. The V end lost 5 bases, the J end lost 8 bases, and 16 bases lay between the germline ends. Germline V gene lookup returns CDR1 MDHEN and CDR2 SYDVKM. The CDR3 sequence: CASSPEGGFYEQFF. DNA for the CDR3: TGTGCCAGCAGTCCCGAAGGAGGGTTTTATGAGCAGTTCTTC.

The chain links TRBV9 to TRBJ2-3, with 11 bases matching TRBD2. CDR1 SGDLS and CDR2 YYNGEE come from the germline V gene. The V gene end was trimmed by 0 bases and the J gene end by 3 bases; junction bases not matched to a gene: 3. The CDR3 has 16 residues. In nucleotides, the CDR3 is TGTGCCAGCAGCGTAGGTAGCGGGGGGGCAACAGATACGCAGTATTTT. Translated, it gives CASSVGSGGATDTQYF. The full variable domain, rest sourced from reference TRBV9 and TRBJ2-3, is DSGVTQTPKHLITATGQRVTLRCSPRSGDLSVYWYQQSLDQGLQFLIQYYNGEERAKGNILERFSAQQFPDLHSELNLSSLELGDSALYFCASSVGSGGATDTQYFGPGTRLTVL.

CDR3 sequence reads: CASSQSGGDEQYF. The CDR3, as DNA: TGTGCCAGCAGCCAGTCAGGAGGGGACGAGCAGTACTTC. The rearrangement uses TRBV4-2 and TRBJ2-7, with a weak D call TRBD2 (6 bases). Germline CDR1 LGHNA, CDR2 YNFKEQ. The V gene lost 3 bases and the J gene lost 5 bases, with 11 bases spanning the gap. This CDR3 has 13 residues.

The chain uses TRBV27 and TRBJ2-7, with 8 bases identical to TRBD1. Unmatched junction bases numbered 7, after V lost 6 bases and J lost 3 bases. CDR1 and CDR2 from the germline V gene are MNHEY and SMNVEV (reference sequence). This CDR3 has 14 amino acids. CDR3 residues: CASRSDRGRYEQYF. As DNA, the CDR3 is TGTGCCAGCAGATCCGACAGGGGTCGCTACGAGCAGTACTTC.

The chain employs TRBV5-1 and TRBJ2-1; TRBD2 agrees at 11 bases. Trimming took 2 bases from V and 4 from J; bases not matched to a gene: 8. Germline CDR1 SGHRS, CDR2 YFSETQ. The CDR3 covers 17 residues. The DNA of the CDR3 is TGCGCCAGCAGCTTCGTAGCGGGGGGGCGCGGTTACAATGAGCAGTTCTTC. Translated, it gives CASSFVAGGRGYNEQFF.

This chain's CDR3 is CASSPLNWRGNYNEQFF. The CDR3, as DNA: TGTGCCAGCAGTCCCCTCAATTGGCGGGGGAACTACAATGAGCAGTTCTTC. This rearrangement joins TRBV27 to TRBJ2-1; 7 nucleotides agree with TRBD2. The CDR3 spans 17 residues. J lost 3 bases, V lost 5 bases, and 13 bases had no gene match. Germline loops: CDR1 MNHEY, CDR2 SMNVEV (reference sequence).

In its sample, this clone was seen once. The rearrangement links TRBV28 to TRBJ1-1; 7 bases agree with TRBD1. V dropped 2 bases and J dropped 5; count of bases not matched to a gene: 2. This CDR3 spans 13 amino acids. Germline-derived CDR1 and CDR2 are MDHEN and SYDVKM. The CDR3, as DNA: TGTGCCAGCAGTTTACAGGGGGATACTGAAGCTTTCTTT. Its translation is CASSLQGDTEAFF.

Here the CDR3 DNA reads TGTGCCAGCAGCGTAGCGGGAGGCCAGTGGACCCAGTACTTC. This encodes CASSVAGGQWTQYF. The chain couples TRBV9 to TRBJ2-5; TRBD2 agrees at 7 bases. The V gene's germline CDR1 is SGDLS and CDR2 YYNGEE. This CDR3 has 14 residues. The V segment lost 0 bases and the J segment 7 bases; nucleotides outside the gene matches: 6.

The genes are TRBV7-2 and TRBJ1-1, with D hard to call. The CDR3 runs to 14 residues. The V end was cut by 1 base, the J end by 0 bases, with 6 bases between. Per the germline V gene, CDR1 is SGHTA and CDR2 is FQGNSA. The CDR3 is CASSLELMNTEAFF. The CDR3 nucleotides read TGTGCCAGCAGCTTAGAGCTTATGAACACTGAAGCTTTCTTT.

The rearrangement links TRBV5-6 to TRBJ2-7, with D possibly matching TRBD2 (5 bases). V was pared by 2 bases and J by 2 bases, with 11 bases between. The CDR3 spans 14 residues. In germline, CDR1 is SGHDT, CDR2 YYEEEE. CDR3 DNA sequence: TGTGCCAGCAGCTTCTTTCTGGAGGCCTACGAGCAGTACTTC. Protein product: CASSFFLEAYEQYF.

The J gene is TRBJ1-4, the V gene TRBV27; tentatively, D is TRBD1 (5 bases). Looked up from germline, CDR1 is MNHEY and CDR2 is SMNVEV (reference sequence). The CDR3 has 14 amino acids. Trimming stripped 6 bases from V and 4 bases from J, with 12 bases between. The CDR3 protein is CASRSTEVNEKLFF. In nucleotides, the CDR3 is TGTGCCAGCAGGTCGACAGAGGTTAATGAAAAACTGTTTTTT. The whole variable domain, remainder taken from reference TRBV27 and TRBJ1-4, is EAQVTQNPRYLITVTGKKLTVTCSQNMNHEYMSWYRQDPGLGLRQIYYSMNVEVTDKGDVPEGYKVSRKEKRNFPLILESPSPNQTSLYFCASRSTEVNEKLFFGSGTQLSVL.

The chain employs TRBV6-5 and TRBJ1-5; D gene unclear. Per germline, CDR1 MNHEY and CDR2 SVGAGI. Trimming cost V 0 bases and J 4 bases, with 10 bases left between them. The CDR3 consists of 15 residues. The CDR3 nucleotides are TGTGCCAGCAGTTACTCCGGCAGCGCAAATCAGCCCCAGCATTTT. This codes for CASSYSGSANQPQHF.

This clone was recorded only once. The V and J genes are TRBV12-5 and TRBJ2-5; no firm D call. Germline lookup yields CDR1 LGHNT and CDR2 FRNRAP. V shed 6 bases and J shed 5 bases, with 22 bases lying between them. CDR3 length: 16 amino acids. CDR3 nucleotide sequence: TGTGCTAGTGGCCCTAACTCCTTCGGAAACGGGGAGACCCAGTACTTC. Protein: CASGPNSFGNGETQYF.

In regard to this clone: The same CDR3 also results from other DNA sequences found in this sample. The chain links TRBV28 to TRBJ2-7, with TRBD2 matching over 10 bases. Trimming took 5 bases from V and 1 from J; bases not matched to a gene: 5. The CDR3 has 15 residues. Germline lookup yields CDR1 MDHEN and CDR2 SYDVKM. The CDR3 region is CASSETSGRSYEQYF. CDR3 in DNA: TGTGCCAGCAGTGAGACTAGCGGGCGGTCCTACGAGCAGTACTTC.

V and J are TRBV27 and TRBJ1-2; TRBD1 aligns across 7 bases. V lost 0 bases and J lost 4; bases outside the gene matches: 8. Germline V gene data show CDR1 as MNHEY and CDR2 as SMNVEV (reference sequence). The CDR3 sequence is 16 residues long. CDR3: CASSLSGRGTSYGYTF. The DNA for the CDR3 is TGTGCCAGCAGTTTATCGGGCAGGGGGACTAGCTATGGCTACACCTTC.